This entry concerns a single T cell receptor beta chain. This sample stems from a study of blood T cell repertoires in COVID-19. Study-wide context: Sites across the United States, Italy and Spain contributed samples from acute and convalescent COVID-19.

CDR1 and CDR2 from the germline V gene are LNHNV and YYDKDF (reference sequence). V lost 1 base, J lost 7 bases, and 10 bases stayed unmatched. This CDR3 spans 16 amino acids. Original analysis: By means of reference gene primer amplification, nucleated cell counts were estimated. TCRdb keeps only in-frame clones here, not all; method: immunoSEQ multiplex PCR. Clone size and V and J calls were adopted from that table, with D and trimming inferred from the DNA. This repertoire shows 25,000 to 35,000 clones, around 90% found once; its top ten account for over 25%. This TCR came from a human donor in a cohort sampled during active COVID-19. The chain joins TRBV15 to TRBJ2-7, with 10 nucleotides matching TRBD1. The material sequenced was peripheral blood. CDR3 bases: TGTGCCACCAGCAGAGGGTTGGGGACAGGGGTTCGGGAGCAGTACTTC. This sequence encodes CATSRGLGTGVREQYF.